The sequence of this T cell receptor (beta chain) was determined in a study of blood T cell repertoires in COVID-19. Study context: Material from acute and convalescent COVID-19 was sourced from the United States, Italy and Spain.

In germline, CDR1 is SGHNT, CDR2 YYREEE (reference sequence). Trimming removed 0 bases at V and 1 base at J, with 9 bases between. The CDR3 totals 15 residues. Authors' analysis steps: The assay estimated nucleated cells by amplifying reference gene primers. Profiled with immunoSEQ multiplex PCR; TCRdb holds only in-frame clones, not every one. Clone size and V and J calls were adopted from that table, with D and trimming inferred from the DNA. The sample includes some 100,000 clones, approximately 80% of them seen just once. The specimen sequenced was peripheral blood. The receptor's source is a human donor in a cohort sampled during active COVID-19. The chain carries TRBV5-4 and TRBJ2-3; TRBD2 is a possible D gene (7 bases). The CDR3 region is CASSLGGGGTDTQYF. The CDR3 DNA is TGTGCCAGCAGCTTGGGAGGGGGGGGCACAGATACGCAGTATTTT. The full variable domain, with the rest looked up from reference TRBV5-4 and TRBJ2-3, is ETGVTQSPTHLIKTRGQQVTLRCSSQSGHNTVSWYQQALGQGPQFIFQYYREEENGRGNFPPRFSGLQFPNYSSELNVNALELDDSALYLCASSLGGGGTDTQYFGPGTRLTVL.